Given below is one TCR beta chain in context. Antigen specificity is unknown. TCRdb keeps only in-frame clones here, not all; method: immunoSEQ multiplex PCR. The sample includes under 150,000 clones, 88% of them seen just once. The data stem from a study of T cell responses to AZD1222 COVID-19 vaccine. The study pooled second doses at about 4 or about 12 weeks. Study-level points and caveats: Vaccine-related CD4 TCRs covered spike, predominating at 160-218 and 743-854.

This clonotype originated in an adult who received the AZD1222 COVID-19 vaccine. The sequencing here drew on peripheral blood, taken 28 days after the second AZD1222 dose.

As DNA, the CDR3 is TGTGCCAGCGGGACTTTGGGGGGATCCTACAATGAGCAGTTCTTC. It codes for CASGTLGGSYNEQFF. The V call is TRBV11-3, the J call TRBJ2-1; D is perhaps TRBD2 (6 bases). The germline V gene has CDR1 SGHNT and CDR2 YENEEA. V was trimmed by 8 bases and J by 1 base, leaving 15 bases between them. This CDR3 has 15 residues.